This TCR beta chain emerged from a study of shared clonotypes between healthy human individuals. Clones were sequenced by immunoSEQ multiplex PCR, and TCRdb holds only the in-frame ones, with some missing. The table records 660,000 or so clones, around 96% of them present only once. In the naive CD8 group, cells lacked CD45RO and were positively selected for CCR7, so terminally differentiated effector memory CD45RA+ cells were left out. The CDR3 extends over 12 amino acids. The germline V and J ends were trimmed by 3 bases and 12 bases, with 14 bases remaining between them. The germline V gene encodes CDR1 MDHEN and CDR2 SYDVKM.

This sequence was found in a woman aged 25-40 years in good health. The sequenced material came from naive CD8+ T cells sorted from blood. This chain uses TRBV28 with TRBJ1-1, with D possibly matching TRBD1 (6 bases). The CDR3 is CASSFPDRRTFF. The CDR3, as DNA: TGTGCCAGCAGTTTCCCCGACAGGAGAACTTTCTTT.